This TCR beta chain was identified during a study of long-term antiretroviral therapy in people with HIV. Sequencing relied on immunoSEQ assay v3.0, run at survey level. The assay was immunoSEQ multiplex PCR, and TCRdb's table has in-frame clones only and misses some. The data hold under 15,000 clones, with 88% observed a single time. With 3 bases removed from V and 0 bases from J, the gap between germline ends came to 9 bases. Germline lookup yields CDR1 SEHNR and CDR2 FQNEAQ (reference sequence). The CDR3 runs 16 residues. The sample in question was unsorted PBMCs, obtained 2.1 years after starting antiretroviral therapy. The chain combines TRBV7-9 with TRBJ2-6; D possibly corresponds to TRBD2 (7 bases). This sequence originates from a middle-aged woman with HIV. The CDR3 sequence: CASSFGGPSGANVLTF. CDR3 in DNA: TGTGCCAGCAGCTTCGGGGGGCCCTCTGGGGCCAACGTCCTGACTTTC.